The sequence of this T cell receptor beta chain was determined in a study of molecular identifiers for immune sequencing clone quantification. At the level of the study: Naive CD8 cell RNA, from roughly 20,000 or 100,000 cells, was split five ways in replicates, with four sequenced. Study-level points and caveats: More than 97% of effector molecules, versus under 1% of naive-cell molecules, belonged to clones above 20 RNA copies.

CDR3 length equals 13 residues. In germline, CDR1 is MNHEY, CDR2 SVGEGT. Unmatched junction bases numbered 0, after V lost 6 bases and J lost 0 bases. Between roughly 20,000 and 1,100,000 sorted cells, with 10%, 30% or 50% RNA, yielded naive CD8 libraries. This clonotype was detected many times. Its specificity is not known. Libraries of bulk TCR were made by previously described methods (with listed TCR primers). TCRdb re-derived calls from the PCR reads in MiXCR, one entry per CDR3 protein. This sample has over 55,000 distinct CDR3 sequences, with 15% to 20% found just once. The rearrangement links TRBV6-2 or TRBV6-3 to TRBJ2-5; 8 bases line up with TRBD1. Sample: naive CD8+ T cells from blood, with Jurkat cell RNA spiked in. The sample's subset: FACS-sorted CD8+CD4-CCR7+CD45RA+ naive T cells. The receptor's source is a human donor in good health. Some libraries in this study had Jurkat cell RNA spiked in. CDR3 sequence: CASRTGDQETQYF. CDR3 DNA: TGTGCCAGCAGGACAGGGGACCAAGAGACCCAGTACTTC.